This T cell receptor (beta chain) was documented in a study of OX40 agonist ivuxolimab in advanced cancers. Study-wide background: The study treated patients with ivuxolimab, an agonistic anti-OX40 (CD134) antibody. Across the patients, intravenous ivuxolimab was delivered every 2 weeks at 0.01 to 10 mg/kg. The group had a mean age of roughly 65 years, ranged from about 23 to 85, and was less than 85% male. General study results and limits: CD4+ and CD8+ blood T cells expanded clonally by week 6 at 0.1 to 3.0 mg/kg.

The germline V gene has CDR1 MGHRA and CDR2 YSYEKL. The CDR3 runs 16 residues. Trimming removed 0 bases from V and 3 bases from J, with 15 bases in between. TCRdb's table, derived via immunoSEQ multiplex PCR, lists solely in-frame clones and lacks some. The data hold roughly 15,000 clones, with roughly 91% observed a single time. Turning to this clone: Its antigen remains unidentified.

The V gene is TRBV4-1, the J gene TRBJ2-7; no clear D gene. This sample comprised CD4+ or CD8+ T cells sorted from blood, obtained in a trial of the OX40 agonist ivuxolimab. The TCR sequence derives from an adult with an advanced solid tumor such as melanoma, head and neck, liver or kidney cancer. CDR3 DNA sequence: TGCGCCAGCAGCCAAGATGTCACCATGATAGGCTACGAGCAGTACTTC. Translated, it gives CASSQDVTMIGYEQYF.